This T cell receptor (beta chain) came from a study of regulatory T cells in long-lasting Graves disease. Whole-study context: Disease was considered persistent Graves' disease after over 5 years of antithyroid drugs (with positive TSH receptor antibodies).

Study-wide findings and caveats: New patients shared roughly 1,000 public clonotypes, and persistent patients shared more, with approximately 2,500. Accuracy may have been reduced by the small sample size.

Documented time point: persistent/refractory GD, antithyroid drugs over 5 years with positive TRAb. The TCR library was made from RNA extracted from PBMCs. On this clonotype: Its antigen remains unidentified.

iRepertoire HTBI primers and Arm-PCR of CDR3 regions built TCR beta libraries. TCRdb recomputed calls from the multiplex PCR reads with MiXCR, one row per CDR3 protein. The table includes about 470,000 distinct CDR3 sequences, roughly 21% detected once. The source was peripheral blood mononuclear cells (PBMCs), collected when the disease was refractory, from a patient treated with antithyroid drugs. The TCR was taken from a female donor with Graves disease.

CDR3 sequence reads: CSVMVGAETQYF. CDR3 sequence (DNA): TGCAGCGTCATGGTGGGAGCAGAGACCCAGTACTTC. The rearrangement joins TRBV29-1 to TRBJ2-5; weak D call: TRBD2 (5 bases). Trimming shortened V by 6 bases and J by 4 bases, and 12 bases separated the two germline ends. The CDR3 loop spans 12 amino acids. In germline, CDR1 is SQVTM, CDR2 ANQGSEA.